The clone carrying this T cell receptor beta chain showed up just a few times. The record originates from a study of blood T cell repertoires in COVID-19. Study overall: Nucleic acid was either cDNA or gDNA, and it came from T cells, B-cell-depleted T cells, or PBMCs.

With 5 bases clipped from V and 6 bases from J, the junction kept 4 bases outside the gene matches. Looked up from germline, CDR1 is SEHNR and CDR2 is FQNEAQ (reference sequence). This CDR3 spans 14 amino acids. In the authors' methods: Amplification of reference gene primers was used by the study to estimate nucleated cell counts. Using immunoSEQ multiplex PCR, the repertoire was profiled, and TCRdb retains in-frame clones only, with some absent. The DNA gave D and trimming, while V, J and clone size come from that table. This sample has over 250,000 clones, with over 75% found just once. This TCR came from a woman in her seventies with acute or convalescent COVID-19. The source material was peripheral blood. The J gene is TRBJ2-1, the V gene TRBV7-9, with 10 positions matching TRBD1. The CDR3 DNA follows: TGTGCCAGCAGCCGACAGGGGGCTCCCAATGAGCAGTTCTTC. This translates into CASSRQGAPNEQFF.